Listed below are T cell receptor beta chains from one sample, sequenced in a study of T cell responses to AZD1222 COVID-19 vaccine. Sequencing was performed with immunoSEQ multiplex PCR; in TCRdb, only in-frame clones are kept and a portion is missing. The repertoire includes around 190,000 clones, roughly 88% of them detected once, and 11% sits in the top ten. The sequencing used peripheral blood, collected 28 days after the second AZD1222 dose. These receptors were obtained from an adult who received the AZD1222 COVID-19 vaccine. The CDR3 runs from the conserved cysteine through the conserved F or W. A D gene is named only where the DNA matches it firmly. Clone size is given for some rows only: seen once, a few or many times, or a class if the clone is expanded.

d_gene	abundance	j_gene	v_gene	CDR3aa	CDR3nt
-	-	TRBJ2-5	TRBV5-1	CASSLVSGIETQYF	TGCGCCAGCAGCTTGGTCTCGGGAATTGAGACCCAGTACTTC
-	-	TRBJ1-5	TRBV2	CASSADSFNQPQHF	TGTGCCAGCAGTGCTGACAGCTTCAATCAGCCCCAGCATTTT
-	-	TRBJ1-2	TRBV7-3	CASSPNGGPYGYTF	TGTGCCAGCAGCCCCAATGGGGGGCCATATGGCTACACCTTC
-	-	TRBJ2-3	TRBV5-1	CASGVGRDTDTQYF	TGCGCCAGCGGCGTTGGGCGCGACACAGATACGCAGTATTTT
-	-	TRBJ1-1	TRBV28	CASSLYSDRSEAFF	TGTGCCAGCAGTTTATATTCGGACAGATCTGAAGCTTTCTTT
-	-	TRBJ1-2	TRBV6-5	CASRLTGNNYGYTF	TGTGCCAGCAGACTGACAGGAAACAACTATGGCTACACCTTC
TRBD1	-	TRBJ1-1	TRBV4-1	CASSPLLDRGHTEAFF	TGCGCCAGCAGCCCGTTGCTGGACAGGGGGCACACTGAAGCTTTCTTT
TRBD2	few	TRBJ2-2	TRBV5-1	CASRVAGTNTGELFF	TGCGCCAGCAGGGTAGCGGGAACGAACACCGGGGAGCTGTTTTTT
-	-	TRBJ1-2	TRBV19	CASRLTDGPYGYTF	TGTGCCAGTAGACTGACGGACGGGCCCTATGGCTACACCTTC
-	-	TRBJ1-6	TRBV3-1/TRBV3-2	CASSPLSGSYNSPLHF	TGTGCCAGCAGCCCTCTATCCGGTTCCTATAATTCACCCCTCCACTTT
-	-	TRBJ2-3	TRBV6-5	CASSYTGASGDTQYF	TGTGCCAGCAGTTATACCGGGGCTTCAGGAGATACGCAGTATTTT
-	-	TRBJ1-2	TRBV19	CASSTILAGDRYTF	TGTGCCAGTAGTACTATCCTGGCAGGGGATCGCTACACCTTC
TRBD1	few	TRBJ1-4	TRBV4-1	CASSQEGTGIKEKLFF	TGCGCCAGCAGCCAAGAGGGGACAGGGATAAAGGAAAAACTGTTTTTT
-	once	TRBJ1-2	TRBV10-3	CAISESGGIDGYTF	TGTGCCATCAGTGAGTCGGGGGGAATCGATGGCTACACCTTC
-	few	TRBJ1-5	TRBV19	CASSPDLSVQPQHF	TGTGCCAGTAGCCCGGACCTTAGTGTGCAGCCCCAGCATTTT
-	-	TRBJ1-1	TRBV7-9	CASSLAFDRRNTEAFF	TGTGCCAGCAGCTTAGCCTTTGACAGGAGGAACACTGAAGCTTTCTTT
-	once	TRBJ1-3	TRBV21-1	CASRLRVDSGNTIYF	TGTGCCAGCAGACTCCGGGTCGACTCTGGAAACACCATATATTTT
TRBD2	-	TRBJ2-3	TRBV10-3	CAISEYGRGGTDTQYF	TGTGCCATCAGTGAGTACGGCCGGGGGGGAACAGATACGCAGTATTTT